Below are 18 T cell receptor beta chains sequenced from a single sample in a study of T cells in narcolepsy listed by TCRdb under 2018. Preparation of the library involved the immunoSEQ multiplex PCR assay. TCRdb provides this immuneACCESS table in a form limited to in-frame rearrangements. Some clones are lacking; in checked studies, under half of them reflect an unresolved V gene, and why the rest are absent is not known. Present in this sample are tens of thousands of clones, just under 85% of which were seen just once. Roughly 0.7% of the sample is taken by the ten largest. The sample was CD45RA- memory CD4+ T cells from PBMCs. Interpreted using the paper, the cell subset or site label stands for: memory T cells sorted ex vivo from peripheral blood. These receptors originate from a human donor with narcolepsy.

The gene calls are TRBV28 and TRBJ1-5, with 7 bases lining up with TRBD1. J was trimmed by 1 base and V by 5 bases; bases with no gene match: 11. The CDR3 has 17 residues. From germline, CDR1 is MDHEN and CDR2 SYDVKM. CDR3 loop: CASSDLQGSTSNQPQHF. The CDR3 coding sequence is TGTGCCAGCAGTGACCTACAGGGGTCCACAAGCAATCAGCCCCAGCATTTT.

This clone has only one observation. CDR3 amino acids: CASSQGFSSGRPLGELFF. In DNA form, the CDR3 reads TGCGCCAGCAGCCAAGGTTTCTCTAGCGGGAGACCGCTGGGGGAGCTGTTTTTT. The chain combines TRBV5-1 with TRBJ2-2; 10 nucleotides agree with TRBD2. Trimming at V came to 4 bases and at J to 8 bases, leaving 17 bases not matched to a gene. This CDR3 is 18 amino acids long. CDR1 is SGHRS, CDR2 YFSETQ, per germline.

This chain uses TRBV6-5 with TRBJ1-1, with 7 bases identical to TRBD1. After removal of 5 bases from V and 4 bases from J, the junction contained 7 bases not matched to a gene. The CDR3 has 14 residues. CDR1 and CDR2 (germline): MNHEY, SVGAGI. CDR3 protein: CASSATGAGTEAFF. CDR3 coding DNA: TGTGCCAGCAGTGCAACAGGGGCGGGCACTGAAGCTTTCTTT.

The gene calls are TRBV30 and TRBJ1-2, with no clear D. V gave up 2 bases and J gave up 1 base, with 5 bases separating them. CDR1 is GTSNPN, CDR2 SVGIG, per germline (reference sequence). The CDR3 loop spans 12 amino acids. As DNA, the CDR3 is TGTGCCTGGAGTCAGTTTAACTATGGCTACACCTTC. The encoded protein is CAWSQFNYGYTF.

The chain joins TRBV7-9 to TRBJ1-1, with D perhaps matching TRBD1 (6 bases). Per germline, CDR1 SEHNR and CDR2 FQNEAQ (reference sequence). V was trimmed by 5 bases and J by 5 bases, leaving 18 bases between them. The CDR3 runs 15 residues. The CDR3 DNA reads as TGTGCCAGCAGCCCCCCGGGCGGGGGGCTGACTGAAGCTTTCTTT. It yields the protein CASSPPGGGLTEAFF. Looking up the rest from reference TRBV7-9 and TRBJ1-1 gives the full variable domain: DTGVSQNPRHKITKRGQNVTFRCDPISEHNRLYWYRQTLGQGPEFLTYFQNEAQLEKSRLLSDRFSAERPKGSFSTLEIQRTEQGDSAMYLCASSPPGGGLTEAFFGQGTRLTVV.

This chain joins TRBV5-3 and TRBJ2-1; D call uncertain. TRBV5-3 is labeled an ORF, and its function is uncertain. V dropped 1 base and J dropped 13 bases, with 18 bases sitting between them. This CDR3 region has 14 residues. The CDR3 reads CARSLYSSSFPQFF. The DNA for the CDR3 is TGTGCCAGAAGCTTGTACTCTTCGAGTTTCCCACAGTTCTTC.

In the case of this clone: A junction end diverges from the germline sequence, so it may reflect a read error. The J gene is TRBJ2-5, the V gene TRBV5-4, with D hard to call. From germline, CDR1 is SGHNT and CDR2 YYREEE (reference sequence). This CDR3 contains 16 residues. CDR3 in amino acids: CTSSSGLVILQETQYF. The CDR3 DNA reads TGTACCAGCAGCTCGGGCTTGGTCATCTTACAAGAGACCCAGTACTTC.

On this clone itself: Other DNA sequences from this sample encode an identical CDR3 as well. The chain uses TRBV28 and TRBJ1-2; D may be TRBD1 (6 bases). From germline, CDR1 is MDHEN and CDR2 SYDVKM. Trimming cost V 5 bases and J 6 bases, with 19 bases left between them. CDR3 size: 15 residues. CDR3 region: CASSPRTALWDGYTF. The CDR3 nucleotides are TGTGCCAGCAGTCCGCGGACAGCCCTTTGGGATGGCTACACCTTC.

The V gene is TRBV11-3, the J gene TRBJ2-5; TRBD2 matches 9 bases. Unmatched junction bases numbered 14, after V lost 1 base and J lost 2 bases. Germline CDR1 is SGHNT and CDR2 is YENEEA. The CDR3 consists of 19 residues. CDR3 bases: TGTGCCAGCAGCTTAGTTGCCGGAGGGCTAGCGGGGACTCAAGAGACCCAGTACTTC. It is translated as CASSLVAGGLAGTQETQYF.

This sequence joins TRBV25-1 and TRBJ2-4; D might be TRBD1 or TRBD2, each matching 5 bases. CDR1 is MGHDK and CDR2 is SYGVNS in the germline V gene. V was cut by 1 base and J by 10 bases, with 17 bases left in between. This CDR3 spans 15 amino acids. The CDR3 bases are TGTGCCAGCAGTGAATCCCGGGGCCAGATTAGAATTCAGTACTTC. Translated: CASSESRGQIRIQYF.

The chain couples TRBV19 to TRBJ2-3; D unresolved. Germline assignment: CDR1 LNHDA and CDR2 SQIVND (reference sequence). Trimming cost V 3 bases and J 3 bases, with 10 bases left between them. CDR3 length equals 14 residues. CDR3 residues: CASSIVRGTDTQYF. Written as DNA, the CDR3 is TGTGCCAGTAGTATCGTCCGTGGAACAGATACGCAGTATTTT.

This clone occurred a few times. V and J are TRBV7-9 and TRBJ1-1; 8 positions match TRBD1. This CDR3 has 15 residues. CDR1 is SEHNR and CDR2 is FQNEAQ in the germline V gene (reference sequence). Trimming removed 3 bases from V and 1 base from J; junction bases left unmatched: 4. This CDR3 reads CASSFSGTGNTEAFF. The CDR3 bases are TGTGCCAGCAGCTTTTCCGGGACAGGGAACACTGAAGCTTTCTTT.

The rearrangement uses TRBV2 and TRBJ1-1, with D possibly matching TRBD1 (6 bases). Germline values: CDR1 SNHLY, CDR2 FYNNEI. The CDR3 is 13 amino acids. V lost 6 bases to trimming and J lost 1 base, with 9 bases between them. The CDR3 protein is CASRQGANTEAFF. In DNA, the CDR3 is TGTGCCAGCAGACAGGGCGCGAACACTGAAGCTTTCTTT.

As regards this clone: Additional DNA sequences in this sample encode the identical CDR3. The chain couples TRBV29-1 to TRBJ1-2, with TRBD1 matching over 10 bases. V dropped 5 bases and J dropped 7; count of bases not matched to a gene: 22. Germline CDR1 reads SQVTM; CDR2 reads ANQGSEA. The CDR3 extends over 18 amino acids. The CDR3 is CSVNGQGGGDRGLSGYTF. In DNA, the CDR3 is TGCAGCGTTAATGGACAGGGCGGGGGCGACAGGGGGCTGAGTGGCTACACCTTC.

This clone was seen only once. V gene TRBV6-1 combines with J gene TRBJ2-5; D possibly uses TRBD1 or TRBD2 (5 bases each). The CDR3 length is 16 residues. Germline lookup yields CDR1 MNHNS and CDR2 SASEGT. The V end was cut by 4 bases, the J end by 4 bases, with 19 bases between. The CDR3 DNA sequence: TGTGCCAGCAGTGGGGTGAGGGGCGCATCTAGAGAGACCCAGTACTTC. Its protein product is CASSGVRGASRETQYF.

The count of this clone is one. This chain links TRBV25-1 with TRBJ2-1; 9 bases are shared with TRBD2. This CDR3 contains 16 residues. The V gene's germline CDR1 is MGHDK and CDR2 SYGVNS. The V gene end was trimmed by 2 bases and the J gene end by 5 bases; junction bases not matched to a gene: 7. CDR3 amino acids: CASSEGIAGVHNEQFF. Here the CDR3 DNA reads TGTGCCAGCAGTGAAGGTATAGCGGGAGTCCACAATGAGCAGTTCTTC.

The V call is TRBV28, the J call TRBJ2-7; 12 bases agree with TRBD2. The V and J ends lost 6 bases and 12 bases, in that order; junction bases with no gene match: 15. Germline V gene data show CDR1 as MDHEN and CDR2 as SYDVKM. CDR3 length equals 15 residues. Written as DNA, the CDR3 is TGTGCCAGCAGCCCCCCGTGGACTAGCGGGACCCCTGGGTACTTC. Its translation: CASSPPWTSGTPGYF.

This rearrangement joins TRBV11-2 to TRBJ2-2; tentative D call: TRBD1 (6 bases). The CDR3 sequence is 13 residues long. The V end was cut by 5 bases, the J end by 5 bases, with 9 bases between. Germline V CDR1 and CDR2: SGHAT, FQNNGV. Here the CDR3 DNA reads TGTGCCAGCAGCCTAGGGGGAACCGGGGAGCTGTTTTTT. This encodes CASSLGGTGELFF.